Presented here are 23 T cell receptor beta chains from one specimen sequenced in a study of radiation and T cells in renal cell carcinoma (dated by TCRdb to the early 2020s). The time point label of this sample denotes: blood 4 weeks post-SBRT, at nephrectomy. What the treatment or condition label conveys for this sample: 15 Gy SBRT to primary tumor, nephrectomy 4 weeks later. Libraries were prepared through the immunoSEQ multiplex PCR assay. Entries here come from immuneACCESS through TCRdb and include only in-frame sequences with V and J called. Some clones fail to appear in such tables; in the studies checked, an unresolved V gene covers under half of the shortfall, and the cause of the remainder is unknown. In this sample the table shows about 76,000 clones, roughly nine tenths of which occur a single time. The ten largest clones capture more than 4.5% of the sample. The sample here was blood, taken from a patient whose treatment included radiotherapy and nephrectomy. These receptors were taken from a woman in her seventies with renal cell carcinoma.

CDR3 nucleotides: TGTGCCAGCAGCTTAGATCTAGCGGGGGTTTACACCGGGGAGCTGTTTTTT. As protein: CASSLDLAGVYTGELFF. The J gene is TRBJ2-2, the V gene TRBV11-3; TRBD2 aligns across 10 bases. CDR1 SGHNT and CDR2 YENEEA come from the germline V gene. Unmatched junction bases numbered 4, after V lost 0 bases and J lost 3 bases. CDR3 length: 17 amino acids.

The rearrangement uses TRBV7-9 and TRBJ1-1; 8 bases are shared with TRBD1. The germline V gene encodes CDR1 SEHNR and CDR2 FQNEAQ (reference sequence). The CDR3 length is 13 residues. With V trimmed by 8 bases and J by 6 bases, 8 bases remained unmatched. CDR3 sequence: CASLLSGGSEAFF. CDR3 DNA sequence: TGTGCCAGCCTTCTCTCAGGGGGCTCTGAAGCTTTCTTT.

The chain joins TRBV10-3 to TRBJ1-1, with D tentatively TRBD1 (6 bases). V dropped 4 bases and J dropped 7 bases, with 10 bases sitting between them. This CDR3 contains 12 residues. The germline V gene encodes CDR1 ENHRY and CDR2 SYGVKD. The CDR3 DNA is TGTGCCATCAGTGGGGGGGCAGTTGAAGCTTTCTTT. It is translated as CAISGGAVEAFF.

This clone was picked up one time. The chain combines TRBV29-1 with TRBJ1-4, with 7 bases aligning to TRBD1. The CDR3 has 13 residues. CDR1 is SQVTM, CDR2 ANQGSEA, per germline. Germline trimming cut 7 bases from V and 4 bases from J; bases unmatched to any gene: 6. In DNA form, the CDR3 reads TGCAGCGCATCGACAGGGTTTAATGAAAAACTGTTTTTT. The encoded protein is CSASTGFNEKLFF.

The chain joins TRBV4-3 to TRBJ1-1; D gene unclear. The CDR3 is made up of 14 amino acids. V was clipped by 0 bases and J by 3 bases, with 8 bases between them. Germline assignment: CDR1 LGHNA and CDR2 YSLEER. The CDR3 loop is CASSQDPRDTEAFF. The CDR3 nucleotides read TGCGCCAGCAGCCAAGATCCCCGGGACACTGAAGCTTTCTTT.

The V call is TRBV11-2, the J call TRBJ2-1; perhaps TRBD2 as D (5 bases). Germline CDR1 SGHAT, CDR2 FQNNGV. The CDR3 extends over 14 amino acids. V lost 0 bases to trimming and J lost 8 bases, with 11 bases between them. CDR3 protein: CASSLDRRGYEQFF. In DNA, the CDR3 is TGTGCCAGCAGCTTAGATCGTCGGGGATATGAGCAGTTCTTC.

The rearrangement uses TRBV11-3 and TRBJ2-7; possible D gene TRBD1, 5 bases. Trimming shortened V by 0 bases and J by 6 bases, and 18 bases separated the two germline ends. CDR1 and CDR2 (germline): SGHNT, YENEEA. CDR3 length: 16 amino acids. The CDR3, as DNA: TGTGCCAGCAGCTTAGATCTAGGCAGAACTACAGGCGAGCAGTACTTC. It yields the protein CASSLDLGRTTGEQYF.

The chain uses TRBV25-1 and TRBJ1-2, with D hard to call. Per the germline V gene, CDR1 is MGHDK and CDR2 is SYGVNS. Trimming shortened V by 5 bases and J by 2 bases, and 6 bases separated the two germline ends. The CDR3 runs 12 residues. In DNA form, the CDR3 reads TGTGCCAGCAGTAAAGGGAACTATGGCTACACCTTC. Protein product: CASSKGNYGYTF.

The chain combines TRBV10-3 with TRBJ1-3; 7 bases are a match to TRBD1. Trimming took 11 bases from V and 0 from J; bases not matched to a gene: 10. The germline V gene has CDR1 ENHRY and CDR2 SYGVKD. The CDR3 runs to 15 residues. The CDR3: CAVRQGNRSGNTIYF. Written as DNA, the CDR3 is TGTGCCGTAAGACAGGGCAACCGCTCTGGAAACACCATATATTTT.

The rearrangement links TRBV14 to TRBJ2-5; the D gene is possibly TRBD2 (5 bases). The CDR3 has 14 residues. V lost 4 bases to trimming and J lost 1 base, with 10 bases between them. Per germline, CDR1 SGHDN and CDR2 FVKESK. This CDR3 is CASSPSSLQETQYF. The CDR3 DNA follows: TGTGCCAGCAGCCCGTCTAGCCTCCAAGAGACCCAGTACTTC.

The chain couples TRBV6-1 to TRBJ1-5; D gene uncertain. CDR1 and CDR2 from the germline V gene are MNHNS and SASEGT. The CDR3 extends over 11 amino acids. Trimming cost V 3 bases and J 5 bases, with 2 bases left between them. DNA of the CDR3: TGTGCCAGCAGTGAGGATCAGCCCCAGCATTTT. It yields the protein CASSEDQPQHF.

The gene calls are TRBV7-8 and TRBJ1-1, with D uncertain. V lost 5 bases and J 2 bases, leaving 9 bases between the germline ends. Germline CDR1 and CDR2: SGHVS and FQNEAQ. The CDR3 consists of 13 residues. The chain's CDR3 is CASSNQVNTEAFF. In nucleotides, the CDR3 is TGTGCCAGCAGCAACCAGGTTAACACTGAAGCTTTCTTT.

The chain links TRBV5-1 to TRBJ1-6; a possible D gene is TRBD1 (5 bases). Trimming left V 3 bases short and J 0 bases short, with 16 bases between. The CDR3 covers 18 residues. Germline-derived CDR1 and CDR2 are SGHRS and YFSETQ. In DNA form, the CDR3 reads TGCGCCAGCAGCTGGGACGTGAGGGCAGCCTCCTATAATTCACCCCTCCACTTT. This gives the protein CASSWDVRAASYNSPLHF.

The rearrangement uses TRBV4-3 and TRBJ1-4, with D hard to call. Germline CDR1 LGHNA, CDR2 YSLEER. V lost 4 bases and J 5 bases, leaving 11 bases between the germline ends. The CDR3 is 14 amino acids. Written as DNA, the CDR3 is TGCGCCAGCAGCCTGAGGTTCCAAAATGAAAAACTGTTTTTT. Translated: CASSLRFQNEKLFF.

This chain links TRBV11-3 with TRBJ2-1; D is possibly TRBD2 (7 bases). Germline-derived CDR1 and CDR2 are SGHNT and YENEEA. CDR3 length: 15 residues. Trimming took 2 bases from V and 5 from J, leaving 13 bases between them. The CDR3 region has the DNA TGTGCCAGCAGCTTACGGGCGGGGGCCAACAATGAGCAGTTCTTC. Its translation is CASSLRAGANNEQFF.

The V call is TRBV7-3, the J call TRBJ1-6, with D tentatively TRBD1 (5 bases). CDR1 SGHTA and CDR2 FQGTGA come from the germline V gene. V gave up 5 bases and J gave up 9 bases, with 14 bases separating them. CDR3 length: 14 amino acids. The CDR3 region has the DNA TGTGCCAGCAGCCGCCAGGGTAGGGGTTCACCCCTCCACTTT. It translates to CASSRQGRGSPLHF.

The gene calls are TRBV5-6 and TRBJ1-2, with 7 positions matching TRBD1. The germline V gene has CDR1 SGHDT and CDR2 YYEEEE. The CDR3 has 18 residues. The trim removed 1 base at V and 4 bases at J, leaving 16 bases unmatched. The CDR3 nucleotides are TGTGCCAGCAGCTTGCTTCGACAGGGTCCAGCGGGCGTCTATGGCTACACCTTC. The encoded protein is CASSLLRQGPAGVYGYTF. Full variable domain (missing parts from reference TRBV5-6 and TRBJ1-2): DAGVTQSPTHLIKTRGQQVTLRCSPKSGHDTVSWYQQALGQGPQFIFQYYEEEERQRGNFPDRFSGHQFPNYSSELNVNALLLGDSALYLCASSLLRQGPAGVYGYTFGSGTRLTVV.

Of note for this clone: Other DNA sequences of this sample code for an identical CDR3. The gene calls are TRBV27 and TRBJ1-1; TRBD1 might be the D (6 bases). The germline V gene encodes CDR1 MNHEY and CDR2 SMNVEV (reference sequence). Trimming cost V 5 bases and J 1 base, with 11 bases left between them. This CDR3 spans 14 amino acids. The CDR3 region is CASSLRTANTEAFF. CDR3 bases: TGTGCCAGCAGTCTACGGACAGCGAACACTGAAGCTTTCTTT.

The rearrangement joins TRBV11-2 to TRBJ2-3; 9 nucleotides align to TRBD2. The CDR3 totals 14 residues. CDR1 and CDR2 from the germline V gene are SGHAT and FQNNGV. V was clipped by 5 bases and J by 5 bases; unmatched bases: 5. The CDR3, as DNA: TGTGCCAGCAGCCGTCTAGCGGGGAAAGATACGCAGTATTTT. Translated, it gives CASSRLAGKDTQYF. The variable domain in full, completed from reference TRBV11-2 and TRBJ2-3, reads EAGVAQSPRYKIIEKRQSVAFWCNPISGHATLYWYQQILGQGPKLLIQFQNNGVVDDSQLPKDRFSAERLKGVDSTLKIQPAKLEDSAVYLCASSRLAGKDTQYFGPGTRLTVL.

This chain connects TRBV7-9 to TRBJ2-3; no firm D call. This CDR3 contains 13 residues. CDR1 is SEHNR and CDR2 is FQNEAQ in the germline V gene (reference sequence). Trimming pared 1 base from V and 4 bases from J, leaving 6 bases between. Written as DNA, the CDR3 is TGTGCCAGCAGCTTAGTCGGCGCAGATACGCAGTATTTT. It translates to CASSLVGADTQYF. The full variable domain, with the rest looked up from reference TRBV7-9 and TRBJ2-3, is DTGVSQNPRHKITKRGQNVTFRCDPISEHNRLYWYRQTLGQGPEFLTYFQNEAQLEKSRLLSDRFSAERPKGSFSTLEIQRTEQGDSAMYLCASSLVGADTQYFGPGTRLTVL.

Only a few counts were recorded for this clone. The V call is TRBV19, the J call TRBJ1-5, with 9 bases matching TRBD1. The CDR3 covers 15 residues. V dropped 5 bases and J dropped 2; count of bases not matched to a gene: 4. CDR1 and CDR2 from the germline V gene are LNHDA and SQIVND (reference sequence). The CDR3 nucleotides are TGTGCCAGTAGTGTGACAGGGGGTGGCAATCAGCCCCAGCATTTT. This codes for CASSVTGGGNQPQHF.

This chain links TRBV30 with TRBJ2-7; TRBD2 aligns across 11 bases. J was trimmed by 7 bases and V by 6 bases; bases with no gene match: 5. The CDR3 is made up of 12 amino acids. Germline loops: CDR1 GTSNPN, CDR2 SVGIG (reference sequence). CDR3 in DNA: TGTGCCTGTAGCGGGGGGGCAAGGGAGCAGTACTTC. The encoded protein is CACSGGAREQYF.

V gene TRBV5-4 combines with J gene TRBJ1-2; weak D call: TRBD1 (6 bases). CDR3 length: 13 residues. Trimming cost V 4 bases and J 4 bases, with 11 bases left between them. CDR1 is SGHNT and CDR2 is YYREEE in the germline V gene (reference sequence). The CDR3 is CASSEQDSYGYTF. Written as DNA, the CDR3 is TGTGCCAGCAGCGAGCAGGACAGCTATGGCTACACCTTC.